One sample yielded the 29 T cell receptor beta chains listed below, sequenced in a study of T-cell reconstitution after alpha-beta-depleted transplantation in children. As it was prepared, the TCRbeta library received unique molecular identifiers. TCRdb independently ran MiXCR on the PCR reads; one entry per CDR3 protein. The data show a few hundred thousand distinct CDR3 sequences, about 9.4% seen once. Sequenced material: PBMCs from the stem cell graft donor, taken from the stem cell graft. These receptors originate from a human donor who donated a stem cell graft to a child with acute lymphoblastic leukemia.

The V and J genes are TRBV12-3 or TRBV12-4 and TRBJ2-2; 9 bases match TRBD1. This CDR3 is built from 16 residues. J was trimmed by 6 bases and V by 7 bases; bases with no gene match: 12. DNA of the CDR3: TGTGCCAGCACCCAGGGGACAGGGTGGCGGGCCGGGGAGCTGTTTTTT. It encodes CASTQGTGWRAGELFF.

CDR3 sequence: CSASLDHSYEQYF. The CDR3 nucleotides are TGCAGTGCTAGTTTGGATCACTCCTACGAGCAGTACTTC. The J gene is TRBJ2-7, the V gene TRBV20-1; D gene ambiguous. CDR1 is DFQATT, CDR2 SNEGSKA, per germline (reference sequence). Trimming left V 3 bases short and J 0 bases short, with 9 bases between. This CDR3 spans 13 amino acids.

This clonotype was observed many times. The chain uses TRBV12-3 or TRBV12-4 and TRBJ1-6, with D hard to call. The V end was cut by 5 bases, the J end by 11 bases, with 10 bases between. The CDR3 sequence is 12 residues long. This CDR3 reads CASSPGPPPLHF. The CDR3 DNA reads as TGTGCCAGCAGTCCCGGACCTCCACCCCTCCACTTT.

As concerns this clonotype: Being one base from a much bigger clone, this may be a read error. The chain joins TRBV5-1 to TRBJ2-1, with 8 bases identical to TRBD2. There are 15 residues in the CDR3. Germline V gives CDR1 SGHRS, CDR2 YFSETQ. The V segment lost 5 bases and the J segment 4 bases; nucleotides outside the gene matches: 8. DNA of the CDR3: TGCGCCAGCAGGTGGGGGCCTAGCGGGTACAATGAGCAGTTCTTC. It specifies CASRWGPSGYNEQFF.

This chain joins TRBV14 and TRBJ1-1; no definite D call. Trimming left V 1 base short and J 3 bases short, with 6 bases between. CDR3 size: 13 residues. Germline V CDR1 and CDR2: SGHDN, FVKESK. The CDR3 region has the DNA TGTGCCAGCAGCCAAGTCGGGTACACTGAAGCTTTCTTT. It encodes CASSQVGYTEAFF.

This clonotype was observed a few times. The J gene is TRBJ2-1, the V gene TRBV28; D may match TRBD1 or TRBD2 (5 bases each). Trimming stripped 7 bases from V and 1 base from J, with 14 bases between. This CDR3 is built from 15 residues. Germline CDR1 is MDHEN and CDR2 is SYDVKM. CDR3: CASNMGDGSYNEQFF. CDR3 nucleotides: TGTGCCAGCAATATGGGGGATGGGTCCTACAATGAGCAGTTCTTC.

This clonotype was picked up a small number of times. The rearrangement links TRBV20-1 to TRBJ2-7; 8 bases fit TRBD1. This CDR3 contains 13 residues. V was pared by 3 bases and J by 2 bases, with 3 bases of the junction left unmatched. Germline CDR1 DFQATT, CDR2 SNEGSKA (reference sequence). CDR3 sequence: CSARTGVAYEQYF. CDR3 coding DNA: TGCAGTGCTAGGACAGGGGTGGCCTACGAGCAGTACTTC.

In this sample, this clonotype turned up many times. The chain couples TRBV19 to TRBJ2-1, with 8 bases matching TRBD2. Trimming at V came to 4 bases and at J to 4 bases, leaving 6 bases not matched to a gene. CDR3 length equals 15 residues. Per germline, CDR1 LNHDA and CDR2 SQIVND (reference sequence). Written as DNA, the CDR3 is TGTGCCAGTAGTACCGGGACTAGGGGGTACAATGAGCAGTTCTTC. This translates into CASSTGTRGYNEQFF.

In its sample, this clonotype was seen a few times. V gene TRBV20-1 combines with J gene TRBJ1-1; D remains unclear. CDR3 size: 15 residues. Trimming stripped 0 bases from V and 1 base from J, with 12 bases between. CDR1 is DFQATT and CDR2 is SNEGSKA in the germline V gene (reference sequence). For the CDR3, the DNA is TGCAGTGCTAGAGATTCAACGATGGCGAACACTGAAGCTTTCTTT. Its protein is CSARDSTMANTEAFF.

The rearrangement links TRBV7-9 to TRBJ1-2, with 7 bases fitting TRBD1. This CDR3 region has 15 residues. V lost 7 bases, J lost 6 bases, and 14 bases stayed unmatched. The germline gives CDR1 SEHNR, CDR2 FQNEAQ (reference sequence). The CDR3 loop is CASIILPTGKDGYTF. The CDR3, as DNA: TGTGCCAGCATCATCCTACCGACAGGGAAAGATGGCTACACCTTC.

This clonotype was counted between two and nine times. This chain joins TRBV5-5 and TRBJ2-1; no clear D. V was trimmed by 1 base and J by 2 bases, leaving 7 bases between them. The CDR3 length is 14 residues. Germline V CDR1 and CDR2: SGHKS, YYEKEE (reference sequence). CDR3 coding DNA: TGTGCCAGCAGCTTGCCACAAACCTACAATGAGCAGTTCTTC. Translation gives CASSLPQTYNEQFF. Drawing the rest from reference TRBV5-5 and TRBJ2-1, the complete variable domain is DAGVTQSPTHLIKTRGQQVTLRCSPISGHKSVSWYQQVLGQGPQFIFQYYEKEERGRGNFPDRFSARQFPNYSSELNVNALLLGDSALYLCASSLPQTYNEQFFGPGTRLTVL.

A few counts support this clonotype. The chain has TRBV27 and TRBJ2-1, with TRBD2 identical over 11 bases. CDR3 length equals 16 residues. The trim removed 8 bases at V and 0 bases at J, leaving 6 bases unmatched. Germline CDR1 is MNHEY and CDR2 is SMNVEV (reference sequence). This chain's CDR3 is CASVSGTSGSYNEQFF. In nucleotides, the CDR3 is TGTGCCAGCGTTTCCGGGACTAGCGGCTCCTACAATGAGCAGTTCTTC.

The chain combines TRBV18 with TRBJ2-3; D is undetermined. The germline gives CDR1 KGHSH, CDR2 LQKENI. V shed 2 bases and J shed 5 bases, with 5 bases lying between them. The CDR3 has 12 amino acids. The CDR3 protein is CASSPTQDTQYF. CDR3 nucleotides: TGTGCCAGCTCACCAACACAAGATACGCAGTATTTT.

Many counts were recorded for this clonotype. The genes are TRBV20-1 and TRBJ1-2; 7 nucleotides match TRBD1. J was trimmed by 2 bases and V by 5 bases; bases with no gene match: 14. The CDR3 has 16 amino acids. The germline CDR1 and CDR2 sequences are DFQATT and SNEGSKA (reference sequence). The CDR3 bases are TGCAGTGCTCCCAGACAGGGTGAAAGGGGAAACTATGGCTACACCTTC. The encoded protein is CSAPRQGERGNYGYTF.

This clonotype has more than one count but fewer than ten. This chain joins TRBV4-3 and TRBJ1-5, with D perhaps matching TRBD1 (5 bases). This CDR3 has 15 residues. V was cut by 0 bases and J by 3 bases, with 9 bases left in between. Germline V gene data show CDR1 as LGHNA and CDR2 as YSLEER. CDR3 protein: CASSQDLGHNQPQHF. The CDR3 nucleotides read TGCGCCAGCAGCCAAGATCTGGGGCACAATCAGCCCCAGCATTTT.

The CDR3 DNA is TGTGCCACCAGCAGAGAACAGGGGTCTGGTCAGCCCCAGCATTTT. Translated, it gives CATSREQGSGQPQHF. This chain links TRBV15 with TRBJ1-5, with TRBD1 matching 7 bases. V lost 0 bases, J lost 6 bases, and 5 bases stayed unmatched. CDR1 is LNHNV and CDR2 is YYDKDF in the germline V gene (reference sequence). The CDR3 extends over 15 amino acids.

Only a few counts were recorded for this clonotype. The genes are TRBV5-1 and TRBJ2-7; TRBD1 matches 11 bases. Germline V lookup: CDR1 SGHRS, CDR2 YFSETQ. J gave up 5 bases and V 1 base, and 5 bases lay outside the gene matches. The CDR3 contains 15 residues. The CDR3 reads CASSLTGTGGHEQYF. CDR3 DNA: TGCGCCAGCAGCTTGACCGGGACAGGGGGTCACGAGCAGTACTTC.

The chain carries TRBV27 and TRBJ2-1, with TRBD2 identical over 10 bases. Germline lookup yields CDR1 MNHEY and CDR2 SMNVEV (reference sequence). This CDR3 has 19 amino acids. After removal of 2 bases from V and 6 bases from J, the junction contained 16 bases not matched to a gene. CDR3 loop: CASSLQGLLAGVFGNEQFF. The CDR3 nucleotides are TGTGCCAGCAGTTTACAGGGGTTGCTAGCGGGAGTTTTCGGCAATGAGCAGTTCTTC.

This clonotype was observed many times. This chain uses TRBV4-1 with TRBJ1-1, with D unresolved. This CDR3 region has 15 residues. V was pared by 2 bases and J by 3 bases, with 13 bases between. Germline V gene data show CDR1 as MGHRA and CDR2 as YSYEKL. CDR3 bases: TGCGCCAGCAGCCAAATGGAGGGCAGATACACTGAAGCTTTCTTT. Its translation: CASSQMEGRYTEAFF.

The chain has TRBV20-1 and TRBJ2-1, with no clear D. Germline loops: CDR1 DFQATT, CDR2 SNEGSKA (reference sequence). The germline V and J ends were trimmed by 6 bases and 0 bases, with 6 bases remaining between them. This CDR3 has 12 residues. The CDR3 sequence: CSARRSYNEQFF. The CDR3 coding sequence is TGCAGTGCCAGGCGCTCCTACAATGAGCAGTTCTTC.

The rearrangement links TRBV5-1 to TRBJ1-2, with D possibly TRBD1 on 6 matching bases. The CDR3 sequence is 14 residues long. Germline V gene lookup returns CDR1 SGHRS and CDR2 YFSETQ. V was clipped by 1 base and J by 5 bases, with 12 bases between them. In DNA form, the CDR3 reads TGCGCCAGCAGCTTGCTGGGGGCCGGGTATGGCTACACCTTC. Its protein product is CASSLLGAGYGYTF.

This clonotype was recorded many times. V is TRBV12-3 or TRBV12-4 and J is TRBJ1-2, with D uncertain. There are 13 residues in the CDR3. Trimming removed 4 bases at V and 0 bases at J, with 6 bases between. The CDR3 loop is CASSSPANYGYTF. CDR3 sequence (DNA): TGTGCCAGCAGTTCACCCGCTAACTATGGCTACACCTTC.

This clonotype was recorded many times. The gene calls are TRBV4-2 and TRBJ2-2; the D is unclear. Germline lookup yields CDR1 LGHNA and CDR2 YNFKEQ. Trimming took 2 bases from V and 2 from J, leaving 9 bases between them. The CDR3 covers 15 residues. The CDR3 loop reads CASSQRAFNTGELFF. The CDR3 DNA sequence: TGTGCCAGCAGCCAAAGGGCGTTTAACACCGGGGAGCTGTTTTTT.

This clonotype was recorded many times. The chain couples TRBV6-2 or TRBV6-3 to TRBJ1-2; TRBD1 might be the D (6 bases). Trimming cost V 6 bases and J 4 bases, with 12 bases left between them. CDR1 MNHEY and CDR2 SVGEGT come from the germline V gene. The CDR3 length is 13 residues. The CDR3 protein is CASSRQESYGYTF. Written as DNA, the CDR3 is TGTGCCAGCAGCCGACAGGAGTCCTATGGCTACACCTTC.

This clonotype occurred a few times. V is TRBV27 and J is TRBJ2-7; D might be TRBD1 (5 bases). Germline CDR1 MNHEY, CDR2 SMNVEV (reference sequence). The CDR3 loop spans 14 amino acids. Trimming left V 5 bases short and J 1 base short, with 12 bases between. The CDR3 nucleotides are TGTGCCAGCAGTCCCAGGGTACAGTCCTACGAGCAGTACTTC. Protein: CASSPRVQSYEQYF.

This clonotype was counted a few times. The chain joins TRBV28 to TRBJ2-7; 7 bases align to TRBD2. Germline V gene lookup returns CDR1 MDHEN and CDR2 SYDVKM. Germline trimming cut 7 bases from V and 5 bases from J; bases unmatched to any gene: 11. The CDR3 has 14 amino acids. As DNA, the CDR3 is TGTGCCAGCAAGATGGGGCGGGAGTACCACGAGCAGTACTTC. Translated, it gives CASKMGREYHEQYF.

This clonotype was observed a few times. This rearrangement joins TRBV5-6 to TRBJ2-5; D remains unclear. CDR3 length: 15 amino acids. Germline CDR1 SGHDT, CDR2 YYEEEE. V was shortened by 4 bases and J by 0 bases, with 13 bases between the two germline ends. The CDR3 region has the DNA TGTGCCAGCAGCCCGCGAGAACAGTACCAAGAGACCCAGTACTTC. Translation: CASSPREQYQETQYF.

The rearrangement links TRBV5-1 to TRBJ1-1, with TRBD1 identical over 7 bases. Germline V lookup: CDR1 SGHRS, CDR2 YFSETQ. There are 14 residues in the CDR3. The J segment lost 10 bases and the V segment lost 6 bases, leaving 15 bases of the junction unmatched. CDR3 in amino acids: CASTVDGGGNGAFF. The CDR3 nucleotides read TGCGCCAGCACCGTAGATGGAGGGGGCAATGGAGCTTTCTTT.

The gene calls are TRBV5-6 and TRBJ2-4; 7 positions match TRBD2. V gave up 0 bases and J gave up 7 bases; unmatched junction bases: 1. The CDR3 contains 13 residues. CDR1 SGHDT and CDR2 YYEEEE come from the germline V gene. CDR3: CASSLGEGNIQYF. The CDR3 DNA follows: TGTGCCAGCAGCTTGGGGGAGGGGAACATTCAGTACTTC.